The sequence of this TCR beta chain was determined in a study of T cell changes during pregnancy in multiple sclerosis. TCRdb's copy holds only in-frame clones and misses some; the assay was immunoSEQ multiplex PCR. The sample has roughly 85,000 clones, approximately 93% seen once. Germline values: CDR1 MNHEY, CDR2 SVGAGI. CDR3 length: 15 residues. Trimming cost V 8 bases and J 6 bases; bases outside gene matches: 13. The chain has TRBV6-5 and TRBJ2-5, with 9 bases identical to TRBD2. Material: peripheral blood, obtained in the first trimester of pregnancy. This clonotype was sampled from a female donor with multiple sclerosis, enrolled in a pregnancy study. The CDR3 protein is CASSPSGAYGKTQYF. CDR3 nucleotide sequence: TGTGCCAGCTCCCCTAGCGGGGCCTACGGGAAGACCCAGTACTTC.